One T cell receptor beta chain is described in this entry. This sample stems from a study of blood T cell repertoires in COVID-19. At the level of the study: Acute and convalescent COVID-19 samples came from the United States, Italy and Spain. The analysed material was cDNA or gDNA that came from T cells, B-cell-depleted T cells, or PBMCs.

Trimming took 4 bases from V and 2 from J, leaving 14 bases between them. The CDR3 has 15 residues. The germline CDR1 and CDR2 sequences are SGHAT and FQNNGV. Per the authors' pipeline: Reference gene primer amplification gave nucleated cell count estimates. Generated by immunoSEQ multiplex PCR, the TCRdb table keeps only in-frame clones and is missing some. V, J and clone size reflect that table, while D and trimming were determined from the DNA. The sample carries just over 250,000 clones, approximately 89% recorded once. Sequenced material: peripheral blood. The chain combines TRBV11-2 with TRBJ2-5, with a tentative D call TRBD2 (7 bases). The clonotype was recovered from a man aged 40-55 years who had recovered from COVID-19. CDR3 bases: TGTGCCAGCAGCTGGGGGGCTAGCGGACAAGAGACCCAGTACTTC. Translating gives CASSWGASGQETQYF.